This is a list of T cell receptor beta chains from one sample in a study of cytomegalovirus exposure and HLA in healthy donors. Sequencing used immunoSEQ multiplex PCR; TCRdb keeps in-frame clones, though not all of them. The sample records some 160,000 clones, approximately 80% being singletons. The sample was PBMCs. Receptor source: a woman between 40 and 50 years old in good health and CMV-seropositive. Each CDR3 is given with its conserved first and last residue. D genes are given only for firm matches. Part of the rows lack a size; the others show once, few, many or a class for expanded clones.

cdr3_length | d_call | clone_size | j_call | v_call | cdr3_aa | cdr3_nt
13 | - | - | TRBJ2-1 | TRBV7-8 | CASSLGAGNEQFF | TGTGCCAGCAGCTTAGGGGCGGGGAATGAGCAGTTCTTC
13 | - | - | TRBJ2-7 | TRBV11-2 | CASSFQGYYEQYF | TGTGCCAGCAGCTTTCAGGGATATTACGAGCAGTACTTC
15 | - | - | TRBJ2-2 | TRBV28 | CASSPGSLNTGELFF | TGTGCCAGCAGCCCCGGGTCCTTGAATACCGGGGAGCTGTTTTTT
18 | - | - | TRBJ2-7 | TRBV5-8 | CASSFKVGGRATNYEQYF | TGTGCCAGCAGCTTCAAGGTGGGGGGTAGGGCGACGAACTACGAGCAGTACTTC
21 | - | few | TRBJ2-1 | TRBV7-8 | CASSSRTGLLADGGGYNEQFF | TGTGCCAGCAGCTCCAGGACAGGCTTACTAGCGGATGGGGGGGGTTACAATGAGCAGTTCTTC
15 | - | - | TRBJ2-2 | TRBV7-8 | CASHPTQGGAGELFF | TGTGCCAGCCACCCAACTCAAGGGGGGGCCGGGGAGCTGTTTTTT
15 | TRBD1 | - | TRBJ1-2 | TRBV28 | CASSLGDRGGYGYTF | TGTGCCAGCAGTTTGGGGGACAGGGGAGGCTATGGCTACACCTTC
14 | - | - | TRBJ1-5 | TRBV18 | CASSPDGNNQPQHF | TGTGCCAGCTCACCGGACGGGAACAATCAGCCCCAGCATTTT
19 | TRBD2 | - | TRBJ2-4 | TRBV18 | CASSLQTSGGTLAKNIQYF | TGTGCCAGCTCACTACAAACTAGCGGGGGCACACTAGCCAAAAACATTCAGTACTTC
14 | - | - | TRBJ1-1 | TRBV5-6 | CASSSLRDWTEAFF | TGTGCCAGCAGCTCCCTGCGTGATTGGACTGAAGCTTTCTTT
16 | - | - | TRBJ2-2 | TRBV9 | CASSDRRGGDTGELFF | TGTGCCAGCAGCGATAGGAGGGGGGGGGACACCGGGGAGCTGTTTTTT
17 | TRBD2 | - | TRBJ2-7 | TRBV18 | CASSPGTSGVFSYEQYF | TGTGCCAGCTCACCAGGGACTAGCGGAGTTTTCTCCTACGAGCAGTACTTC
18 | - | once | TRBJ2-7 | TRBV7-8 | CASSFTFLTADAIYEQYF | TGTGCCAGCAGCTTTACCTTCCTTACAGCCGACGCGATCTACGAGCAGTACTTC
11 | - | - | TRBJ2-7 | TRBV11-2 | CASSPLREQYF | TGTGCCAGCAGCCCTTTGCGGGAGCAGTACTTC
14 | - | - | TRBJ2-2 | TRBV5-8 | CASSPARGSGELFF | TGTGCCAGCAGCCCGGCAAGGGGATCCGGGGAGCTGTTTTTT
15 | - | - | TRBJ1-4 | TRBV6-1 | CASNGFRTGNEKLFF | TGTGCCAGCAATGGTTTCCGTACAGGGAATGAAAAACTGTTTTTT
14 | - | - | TRBJ2-5 | TRBV18 | CASSPGPGEETQYF | TGTGCCAGCTCACCCGGTCCGGGAGAAGAGACCCAGTACTTC
15 | - | - | TRBJ1-2 | TRBV5-1 | CASSLGELFNYGYTF | TGCGCCAGCAGCTTGGGAGAATTATTCAACTATGGCTACACCTTC
18 | TRBD1 | few | TRBJ2-6 | TRBV28 | CASSLEGQGFSGANVLTF | TGTGCCAGCAGTTTAGAGGGACAGGGTTTTTCTGGGGCCAACGTCCTGACTTTC
14 | - | - | TRBJ2-7 | TRBV9 | CASSPHRAAYEQYF | TGTGCCAGCAGCCCCCACAGGGCTGCCTACGAGCAGTACTTC
14 | TRBD1 | - | TRBJ2-3 | TRBV30 | CAWRRGLPGDTQYF | TGTGCCTGGAGAAGGGGGCTACCAGGAGATACGCAGTATTTT
11 | - | - | TRBJ1-1 | TRBV19 | CASSINIEAFF | TGTGCCAGTAGTATAAATATTGAAGCTTTCTTT
16 | TRBD1 | few | TRBJ1-4 | TRBV6-1 | CASSGPGGATNEKLFF | TGTGCCAGCAGTGGACCAGGGGGCGCAACTAATGAAAAACTGTTTTTT
15 | - | few | TRBJ2-7 | TRBV11-2 | CASSLGRRTIYEQYF | TGTGCCAGCAGCTTAGGACGGAGAACAATCTACGAGCAGTACTTC
15 | TRBD1 | once | TRBJ1-4 | TRBV28 | CASSITGATNEKLFF | TGTGCCAGCAGCATTACAGGGGCAACTAATGAAAAACTGTTTTTT
15 | TRBD2 | - | TRBJ2-1 | TRBV5-1 | CASSMTSGSYNEQFF | TGCGCCAGCAGCATGACTAGCGGCTCCTACAATGAGCAGTTCTTC
15 | - | - | TRBJ2-5 | TRBV28 | CASSLSTGFQETQYF | TGTGCCAGCAGTTTATCTACAGGGTTTCAAGAGACCCAGTACTTC
15 | TRBD2 | - | TRBJ2-5 | TRBV5-1 | CASSLAGGSMETQYF | TGCGCCAGCAGCTTGGCCGGCGGGAGTATGGAGACCCAGTACTTC
14 | - | - | TRBJ2-3 | TRBV7-6 | CASSLVSGTDTQYF | TGTGCCAGCAGCTTAGTCTCCGGCACAGATACGCAGTATTTT
14 | - | - | TRBJ1-1 | TRBV6-6 | CASPRKGENTEAFF | TGTGCCAGCCCCCGAAAAGGGGAGAACACTGAAGCTTTCTTT
14 | TRBD1 | - | TRBJ2-7 | TRBV7-2 | CASSLDRESYEQYF | TGTGCCAGCAGCCTGGACAGGGAGTCCTACGAGCAGTACTTC
14 | TRBD1 | - | TRBJ1-1 | TRBV27 | CASSFDRGNTEAFF | TGTGCCAGCAGTTTTGACAGGGGCAACACTGAAGCTTTCTTT
17 | TRBD2 | - | TRBJ2-3 | TRBV4-1 | CASSQRVAGGDTDTQYF | TGCGCCAGCAGCCAAAGGGTAGCGGGGGGGGACACAGATACGCAGTATTTT
14 | - | - | TRBJ1-5 | TRBV7-2 | CASSLQYGRETQHF | TGTGCCAGCAGCTTACAGTACGGCCGGGAAACCCAGCATTTT
13 | - | few | TRBJ2-5 | TRBV11-2 | CASSLGARKTQYF | TGTGCCAGCAGCTTAGGAGCCAGGAAGACCCAGTACTTC
17 | TRBD2 | once | TRBJ2-3 | TRBV4-1 | CASSPVFGLAATDTQYF | TGCGCCAGCAGCCCCGTCTTTGGGCTAGCGGCCACAGATACGCAGTATTTT
16 | - | - | TRBJ2-2 | TRBV25-1 | CASSEYTGTNTGELFF | TGTGCCAGCAGTGAATATACAGGGACCAACACCGGGGAGCTGTTTTTT
17 | TRBD2 | few | TRBJ2-3 | TRBV2 | CASSLVGGGKFNDTQYF | TGTGCCAGCAGCTTGGTCGGGGGGGGCAAGTTTAACGATACGCAGTATTTT
14 | - | - | TRBJ1-2 | TRBV5-4 | CASSLEMADYGYTF | TGTGCCAGCAGCTTGGAAATGGCAGACTATGGCTACACCTTC
13 | - | - | TRBJ2-7 | TRBV7-3 | CASGTGSSYEQYF | TGTGCCAGCGGAACAGGCAGCTCCTACGAGCAGTACTTC
15 | TRBD2 | - | TRBJ2-3 | TRBV9 | CASSEGLAATDTQYF | TGTGCCAGCAGCGAGGGACTAGCGGCCACAGATACGCAGTATTTT